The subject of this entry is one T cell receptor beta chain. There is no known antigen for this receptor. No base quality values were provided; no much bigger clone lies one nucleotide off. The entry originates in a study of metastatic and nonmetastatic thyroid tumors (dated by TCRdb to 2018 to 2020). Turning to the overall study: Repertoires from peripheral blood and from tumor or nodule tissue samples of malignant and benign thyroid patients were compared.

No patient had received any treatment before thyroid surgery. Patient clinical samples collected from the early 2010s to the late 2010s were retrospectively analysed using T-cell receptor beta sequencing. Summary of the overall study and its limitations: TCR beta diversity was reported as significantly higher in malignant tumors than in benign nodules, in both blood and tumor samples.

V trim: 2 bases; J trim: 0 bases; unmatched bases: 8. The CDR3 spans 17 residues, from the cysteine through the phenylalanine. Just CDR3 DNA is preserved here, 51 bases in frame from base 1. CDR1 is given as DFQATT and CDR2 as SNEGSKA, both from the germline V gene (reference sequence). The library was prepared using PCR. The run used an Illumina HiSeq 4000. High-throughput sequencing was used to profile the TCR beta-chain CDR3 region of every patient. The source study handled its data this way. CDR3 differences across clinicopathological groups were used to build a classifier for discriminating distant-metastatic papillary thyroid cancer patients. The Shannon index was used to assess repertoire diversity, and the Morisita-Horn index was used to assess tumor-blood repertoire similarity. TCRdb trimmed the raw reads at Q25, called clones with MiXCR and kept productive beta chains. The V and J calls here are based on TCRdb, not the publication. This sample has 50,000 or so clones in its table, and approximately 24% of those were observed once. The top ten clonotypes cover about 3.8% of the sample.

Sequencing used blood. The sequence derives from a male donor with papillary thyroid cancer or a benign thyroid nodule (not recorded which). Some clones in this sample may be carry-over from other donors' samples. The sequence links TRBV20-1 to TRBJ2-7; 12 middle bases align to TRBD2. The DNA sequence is TGCAGTGCTAGACCGACTAGCGGGAGTGGGGACTCCTACGAGCAGTACTTC. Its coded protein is CSARPTSGSGDSYEQYF.